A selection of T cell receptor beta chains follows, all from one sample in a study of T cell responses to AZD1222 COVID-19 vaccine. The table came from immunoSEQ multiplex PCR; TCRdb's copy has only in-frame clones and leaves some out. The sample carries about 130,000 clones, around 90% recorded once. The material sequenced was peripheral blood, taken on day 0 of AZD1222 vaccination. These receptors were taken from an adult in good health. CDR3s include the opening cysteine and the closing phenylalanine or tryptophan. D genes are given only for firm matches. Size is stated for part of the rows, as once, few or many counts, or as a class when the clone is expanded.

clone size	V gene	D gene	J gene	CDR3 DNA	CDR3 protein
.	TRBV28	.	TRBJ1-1	TGTGCCAGCAGATTTGGAGGACAGAGGGTACCTGAAGCTTTCTTT	CASRFGGQRVPEAFF
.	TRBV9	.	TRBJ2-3	TGTGCCAGCAGCGCCCTGGGTAGGATCGACACAGATACGCAGTATTTT	CASSALGRIDTDTQYF
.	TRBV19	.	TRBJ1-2	TGTGCCAGTAGTGTCGGGAATTACTATGGCTACACCTTC	CASSVGNYYGYTF
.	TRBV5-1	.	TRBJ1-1	TGCGCCAGCAGCTTGGCGGCGGGATGGGTCACTGAAGCTTTCTTT	CASSLAAGWVTEAFF
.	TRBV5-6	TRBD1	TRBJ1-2	TGTGCCAGCAGCTTCTGGGACAGGGGGACCAACTATGGCTACACCTTC	CASSFWDRGTNYGYTF
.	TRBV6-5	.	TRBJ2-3	TGTGCCAGCAGTCAGGTGGTTAGCACAGATACGCAGTATTTT	CASSQVVSTDTQYF
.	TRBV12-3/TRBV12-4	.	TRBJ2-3	TGTGCCAGCAGTTTGGTGGATACGCAGTATTTT	CASSLVDTQYF
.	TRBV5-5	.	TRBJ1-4	TGTGCCAGCAGCATATCCGGGACGGCAAAAAGAGGTGAAAAACTGTTTTTT	CASSISGTAKRGEKLFF
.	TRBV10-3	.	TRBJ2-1	TGTGCCATCAGTGAGTTCTCCCCCCCTGACGGTGAGCAGTTCTTC	CAISEFSPPDGEQFF
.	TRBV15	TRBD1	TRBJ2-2	TGTGCCACCAGCAGAGGGACAGGGGACCTCACCGGGGAGCTGTTTTTT	CATSRGTGDLTGELFF
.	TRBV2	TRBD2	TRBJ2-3	TGTGCCAGCAGGGCACCTAGCGGGAGGGGGACAGATACGCAGTATTTT	CASRAPSGRGTDTQYF
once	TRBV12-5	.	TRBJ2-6	TGTGCTAGTGGTTGGAATGGGGCCAACGTCCTGACTTTC	CASGWNGANVLTF
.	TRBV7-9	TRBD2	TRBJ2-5	TGTGCCAGCAGCTTTAGCGGGAGCCTCCAAGAGACCCAGTACTTC	CASSFSGSLQETQYF
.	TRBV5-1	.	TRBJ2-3	TGCGCCAGCAGCTTGACGGCAGGGAAAGATACGCAGTATTTT	CASSLTAGKDTQYF
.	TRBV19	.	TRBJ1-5	TGTGCCAGTAGTATTGGGCCGAATAGCAATCAGCCCCAGCATTTT	CASSIGPNSNQPQHF
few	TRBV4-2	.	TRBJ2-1	TGTGCCAGCAGCCCCTCGACAGTCGACTACAATGAGCAGTTCTTC	CASSPSTVDYNEQFF
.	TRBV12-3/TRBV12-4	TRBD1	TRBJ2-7	TGTGCCAGCAGTTTAGACAGGGGGCACGAGCAGTACTTC	CASSLDRGHEQYF
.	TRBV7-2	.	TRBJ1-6	TGTGCCAGCAGCTTAAGGGTTCGGCAGGCCTCTTATAATTCACCCCTCCACTTT	CASSLRVRQASYNSPLHF
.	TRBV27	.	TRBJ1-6	TGTGCCAGCTCACCCTTCCCCGGGGCCGATAATTCACCCCTCCACTTT	CASSPFPGADNSPLHF
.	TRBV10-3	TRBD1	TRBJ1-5	TGTGCCATAGGAGAGGACAGGGTTCAGCCCCAGCATTTT	CAIGEDRVQPQHF
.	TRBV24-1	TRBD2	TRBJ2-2	TGTGCCACCAGTGACCGGACTAGCGGGAGTGGGGAGCTGTTTTTT	CATSDRTSGSGELFF
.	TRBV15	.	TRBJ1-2	TGTGCCACCAGCAGAGGTCCAACTGGTGTGGGTCATGGCTACACCTTC	CATSRGPTGVGHGYTF
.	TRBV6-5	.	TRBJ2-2	TGTGCCAGCAGTTCCTATACCGGGGAGCTGTTTTTT	CASSSYTGELFF
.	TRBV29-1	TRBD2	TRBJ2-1	TGCAGCGTAGAAGATTGGACTAGCGGGGTTTTGAATGAGCAGTTCTTC	CSVEDWTSGVLNEQFF
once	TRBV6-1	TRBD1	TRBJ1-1	TGTGCCAGCAGTGAGGACAGGGCTAGCACTGAAGCTTTCTTT	CASSEDRASTEAFF
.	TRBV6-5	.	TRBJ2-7	TGTGCCAGCAGTTACTCTGAGACGGCCTACGAGCAGTACTTC	CASSYSETAYEQYF
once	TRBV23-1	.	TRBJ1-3	TGCGCCAGCAGTTCGACAGGCTCTGGTGTGGACACCATATATTTT	CASSSTGSGVDTIYF
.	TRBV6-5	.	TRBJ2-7	TGTGCCAGCAGTTACACGGGAGCCCGCCACGAGCAGTACTTC	CASSYTGARHEQYF
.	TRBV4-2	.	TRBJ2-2	TGTGCCAGCAGCCAGTACAGGGACACCGGGGAGCTGTTTTTT	CASSQYRDTGELFF
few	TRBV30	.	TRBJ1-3	TGTGCCTGGAGTTCCGGGGCCTACACCATATATTTT	CAWSSGAYTIYF
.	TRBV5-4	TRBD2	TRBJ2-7	TGTGCCAGCAGCTTGGAGCTAGCGGGGTCCTACGAGCAGTACTTC	CASSLELAGSYEQYF
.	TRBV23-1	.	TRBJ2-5	TGCGCCAGCAGTCAATCGGCCAGGGGGGATGAGACCCAGTACTTC	CASSQSARGDETQYF
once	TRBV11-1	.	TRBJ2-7	TGTGCCAGCAGCCGGCTCACAGAACCGACCTACGAGCAGTACTTC	CASSRLTEPTYEQYF
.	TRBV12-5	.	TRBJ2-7	TGTGCTAGTGGTCGAGCCGAGGCCCGCAGGAGCTACGAGCAGTACTTC	CASGRAEARRSYEQYF
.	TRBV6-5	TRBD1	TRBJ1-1	TGTGCCAGCAGCGTAGACAGGGTCGTCACTGAAGCTTTCTTT	CASSVDRVVTEAFF
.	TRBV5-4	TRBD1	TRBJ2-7	TGTGCCAGCAGCGCGACAGGGATCTACGAGCAGTACTTC	CASSATGIYEQYF
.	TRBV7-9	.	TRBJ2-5	TGTGCCAGCACCCCCACTGTGGGGCAAGAGACCCAGTACTTC	CASTPTVGQETQYF
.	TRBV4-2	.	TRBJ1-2	TGTGCCGCAGGGGACCGTATCGGCTACACCTTC	CAAGDRIGYTF
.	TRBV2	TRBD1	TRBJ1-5	TGTGCCAGCAGTCGGGGACAGGGTAGCAATCAGCCCCAGCATTTT	CASSRGQGSNQPQHF
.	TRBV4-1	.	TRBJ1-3	TGCGCCAGCAGCCCTGGGCTACCTTCGGGGTTGGGCTCTGGAAACACCATATATTTT	CASSPGLPSGLGSGNTIYF
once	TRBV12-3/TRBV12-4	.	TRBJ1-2	TGTGCCAGCAGTTTAGAAGGGGGCTATGGCTACACCTTC	CASSLEGGYGYTF
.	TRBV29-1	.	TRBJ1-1	TGCAGCGTGGCTTCCGGGGGTCTCGACACTGAAGCTTTCTTT	CSVASGGLDTEAFF
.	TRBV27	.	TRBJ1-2	TGTGCCAGCAGTTTCGGGCAGTCCTATGGCTACACCTTC	CASSFGQSYGYTF
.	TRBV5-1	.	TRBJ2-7	TGCGCCAGTAAACCGGGACCGTGGGGCGAGCAGTACTTC	CASKPGPWGEQYF
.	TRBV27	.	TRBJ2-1	TGTGCCAGCACCTTAAGGCGGGGAAGTGAGCAGTTCTTC	CASTLRRGSEQFF
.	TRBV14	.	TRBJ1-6	TGTGCCAGCAGCCCCGCCCCGGGTTGGAACTCACCCCTCCACTTT	CASSPAPGWNSPLHF
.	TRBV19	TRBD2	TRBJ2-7	TGTGCCAGTAGTCCCCCCCGCGGGAGGGCCTACGAGCAGTACTTC	CASSPPRGRAYEQYF
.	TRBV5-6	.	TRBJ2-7	TGTGCCAGCAGCTTATCCGGGACTTTCTACGAGCAGTACTTC	CASSLSGTFYEQYF
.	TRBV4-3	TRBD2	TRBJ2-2	TGCGCCAGCAGCCAAGAACTAGCGGTCACCGGGGAGCTGTTTTTT	CASSQELAVTGELFF
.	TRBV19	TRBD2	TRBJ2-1	TGTGCCACCCGGACTAGCGGGAACTACAATGAGCAGTTCTTC	CATRTSGNYNEQFF
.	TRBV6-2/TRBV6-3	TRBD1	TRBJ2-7	TGTGCCAGCAACCCGGGACAGATAAACGAGCAGTACTTC	CASNPGQINEQYF
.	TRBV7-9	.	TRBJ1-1	TGTGCCAGCAGCTTAGCGCACGGGACAATATATGAAGCTTTCTTT	CASSLAHGTIYEAFF
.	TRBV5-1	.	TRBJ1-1	TGCGCCAGCAGCTCGTTCAGAATGAACACTGAAGCTTTCTTT	CASSSFRMNTEAFF
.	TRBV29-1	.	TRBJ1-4	TGCAGCGTTGCCAGGGAAGAAAAACTGTTTTTT	CSVAREEKLFF
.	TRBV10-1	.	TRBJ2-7	TGCGCCACCTCGGCGGAGTACGAGCAGTACTTC	CATSAEYEQYF
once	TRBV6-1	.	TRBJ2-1	TGTGCCAGCAGTGCCCGAACCGGGACTCCCCCCAATGAGCAGTTCTTC	CASSARTGTPPNEQFF
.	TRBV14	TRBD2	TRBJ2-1	TGTGCCAGCAGCATAACTAGCGGATACAATGAGCAGTTCTTC	CASSITSGYNEQFF
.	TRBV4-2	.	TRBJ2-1	TGTGCCAGCAGCCGGGACGGGAAACCCTACAATGAGCAGTTCTTC	CASSRDGKPYNEQFF
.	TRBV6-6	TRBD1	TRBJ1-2	TGTGCCAGCAGTCCCGGACGGGCCGACAGGGGTGGTAACTATGGCTACACCTTC	CASSPGRADRGGNYGYTF